The 10 T cell receptor beta chains below come from one sample, sequenced in a study of blood T cell repertoires in COVID-19. Assay: immunoSEQ multiplex PCR; the TCRdb copy retains only in-frame clones and omits some. The table shows about 83,000 clones, with about 85% occurring only once. The material sequenced was peripheral blood. These receptors originate from a woman aged 45-65 years with active or convalescent COVID-19.

This clone was seen only a few times. V gene TRBV7-9 combines with J gene TRBJ2-7; D possibly corresponds to TRBD2 (5 bases). CDR1 and CDR2 from the germline V gene are SEHNR and FQNEAQ (reference sequence). The ends were cut back, 5 bases at V and 2 bases at J, with 10 bases in the middle. This CDR3 is 13 amino acids long. CDR3 in amino acids: CASSLSAAYEQYF. The CDR3 DNA follows: TGTGCCAGCAGCCTCTCAGCGGCCTACGAGCAGTACTTC.

J is TRBJ1-1 and V is TRBV19, with no clear D. Between the trimmed V and J ends, which lost 2 bases and 5 bases, there was a span of 9 bases. Per the germline V gene, CDR1 is LNHDA and CDR2 is SQIVND (reference sequence). The CDR3 runs 13 residues. CDR3 protein: CASSIRLLTEAFF. CDR3 DNA sequence: TGTGCCAGTAGTATAAGACTTTTGACTGAAGCTTTCTTT.

The gene calls are TRBV21-1 and TRBJ1-1; no check of the table's D call, TRBD1, against the DNA was made. TRBV21-1 is labeled a pseudogene. This CDR3 is built from 14 residues. The DNA for the CDR3 is TGTGCCAGCAGCGGACAGGGGGTTTACACTGAAGCTTTCTTT. This codes for CASSGQGVYTEAFF.

The count of this clone is one. The chain has TRBV6-6 and TRBJ1-2; 8 bases fit TRBD1. V lost 3 bases to trimming and J lost 5 bases; unmatched junction nucleotides: 8. Germline assignment: CDR1 MNHNY and CDR2 SVGAGI (reference sequence). This CDR3 has 15 amino acids. The CDR3 is CASSYPRQGAYGYTF. CDR3 nucleotides: TGTGCCAGCAGTTATCCTCGGCAGGGGGCATATGGCTACACCTTC.

The CDR3 spells CASSQGSGVVREQYF. CDR3 in DNA: TGTGCCAGCAGCCAAGGCTCAGGGGTCGTACGCGAGCAGTACTTC. The chain is built from TRBV3-1 (or the pseudogene TRBV3-2) and TRBJ2-7; D is perhaps TRBD1 (6 bases). This CDR3 is 15 amino acids long. With 1 base removed from V and 6 bases from J, the gap between germline ends came to 16 bases. The germline V gene has CDR1 LGHDT and CDR2 YNNKEL (reference sequence).

This clone has a single count. The V call is TRBV2, the J call TRBJ1-5; the match to TRBD1 covers 7 bases. V gave up 6 bases and J gave up 0 bases; unmatched junction bases: 23. This CDR3 has 21 amino acids. Germline V CDR1 and CDR2: SNHLY, FYNNEI. CDR3 in amino acids: CASSRITGVGAKSHSNQPQHF. CDR3 nucleotide sequence: TGTGCCAGCAGCCGGATTACAGGGGTGGGGGCAAAAAGCCATAGCAATCAGCCCCAGCATTTT.

On this clone itself: This CDR3 is also generated by other DNA sequences in the sample. The CDR3: CASSQDRTAYNSPLHF. The CDR3 nucleotides are TGCGCCAGCAGCCAAGACCGTACAGCCTATAATTCACCCCTCCACTTT. The chain carries TRBV4-1 and TRBJ1-6, with no clear D. From germline, CDR1 is MGHRA and CDR2 YSYEKL. The germline V and J ends were trimmed by 0 bases and 2 bases, with 8 bases remaining between them. The CDR3 length is 16 residues.

V usage is TRBV11-2 and J usage is TRBJ2-7; D gene ambiguous. The V gene lost 1 base and the J gene lost 6 bases, with 10 bases spanning the gap. The CDR3 is 13 amino acids. CDR1 and CDR2 from the germline V gene are SGHAT and FQNNGV. CDR3 nucleotides: TGTGCCAGCAGCTTAGGGCGGTCCGGCGAGCAGTACTTC. This gives the protein CASSLGRSGEQYF. Supplemented by reference TRBV11-2 and TRBJ2-7, the full variable domain reads EAGVAQSPRYKIIEKRQSVAFWCNPISGHATLYWYQQILGQGPKLLIQFQNNGVVDDSQLPKDRFSAERLKGVDSTLKIQPAKLEDSAVYLCASSLGRSGEQYFGPGTRLTVT.

J is TRBJ1-2 and V is TRBV18; TRBD1 is a possible D gene (6 bases). The CDR3 is made up of 18 amino acids. Germline V gene lookup returns CDR1 KGHSH and CDR2 LQKENI. The V and J ends lost 0 bases and 4 bases respectively, with 21 bases between them. The CDR3 DNA reads as TGTGCCAGCTCACCACCCGGCAGGGGAGGGGGATTCCCCTATGGCTACACCTTC. Protein: CASSPPGRGGGFPYGYTF.

This CDR3 is CASSLVTSGGTDTQYF. The CDR3 nucleotides are TGTGCCAGCAGCTTAGTGACTAGCGGGGGCACAGATACGCAGTATTTT. This chain uses TRBV7-2 with TRBJ2-3, with 11 bases identical to TRBD2. The CDR3 is 16 amino acids. CDR1 SGHTA and CDR2 FQGNSA come from the germline V gene. V shed 1 base and J 1 base; nucleotides not matched to a gene: 1.